This T cell receptor beta chain was identified during a study of OX40 agonist ivuxolimab in advanced cancers. Background on the study: At 0.01 to 10 mg/kg, ivuxolimab was administered intravenously to patients every 2 weeks.

Overall study results and limits: There was clonal expansion of CD4+ and CD8+ blood T cells by week 6 at 0.1 to 3.0 mg/kg. Averaged across samples, CD8+ T cells carried more expanded clones than CD4+ did. Not determined was the antigen specificity of the expanded peripheral T cells.

Assay: immunoSEQ multiplex PCR; the TCRdb copy retains only in-frame clones and omits some. This sample has roughly 30,000 clones, with 80% to 85% found just once. As to this clone: The antigen is not known.

V trimming: 2 bases; J trimming: 1 base; junction bases outside the gene matches: 5. Germline V gene data show CDR1 as MNHEY and CDR2 as SMNVEV (reference sequence). CDR3 length: 16 amino acids. The rearrangement links TRBV27 to TRBJ2-5, with 9 bases lining up with TRBD1. The material was CD4+ or CD8+ T cells sorted from blood, obtained in a trial of the OX40 agonist ivuxolimab. This receptor was obtained from an adult with an advanced solid tumor such as melanoma, head and neck, liver or kidney cancer. The CDR3 region is CASSLGTGGPQETQYF. The CDR3 region has the DNA TGTGCCAGCAGTTTAGGAACAGGGGGCCCCCAAGAGACCCAGTACTTC.